Sequencing of this T cell receptor beta chain was carried out in a study of identical twins. This clonotype has ten or more counts. Its specificity is not known. A template switching step contributed a universal primer site, while unique molecular identifiers were present in the cDNA. TCRdb recomputed calls from the 5' RACE reads with MiXCR, one row per CDR3 protein. Of about 240,000 distinct CDR3 sequences in the sample, approximately 11% are singletons; the top ten hold about 4.1%. General observations from the study: Model-predicted out-of-frame TCR alpha sharing fell below observed values in monozygotic twins. The study based its conclusions on cross-sectional statistical analysis and did not follow the same donors.

The sample also formed part of further work on yellow fever vaccine responses in identical twins.

Material for sequencing was memory (CD45RO+) T cells sorted from blood. This TCR was sampled from a woman under 30 in good health.

The CDR3 DNA reads TGTGCCAGCAGTGGACAGAGCTCCTACGAGCAGTACTTC. This sequence encodes CASSGQSSYEQYF. The J gene is TRBJ2-7, the V gene TRBV2; D may be TRBD1 (5 bases). The CDR3 is made up of 13 amino acids. With 4 bases removed from V and 0 bases from J, the gap between germline ends came to 7 bases. The germline CDR1 and CDR2 sequences are SNHLY and FYNNEI.